The TCR beta chain under discussion was sequenced for a study of blood T cells in healthy people across ages. Primers used in a second PCR of about 7 to 12 cycles were a sample-barcoded 5' primer and a J-beta primer mix. Sequencing of every sample gave 2.5 million or more CDR3-containing paired-end reads. TCRdb processed the 5' RACE reads anew with MiXCR; each CDR3 protein has one entry. The sample contains more than 650,000 distinct CDR3 sequences, about a fifth of which appear only once. The sequence derives from a man aged 65-85 years in good health. The material sequenced was blood.

CDR3 DNA sequence: TGTGCCAGCACCAGAGGGTACTCCTACGAGCAGTACTTC. This gives the protein CASTRGYSYEQYF. The V gene is TRBV28, the J gene TRBJ2-7, with a possible D match to TRBD2 (5 bases). V dropped 7 bases and J dropped 0 bases, with 10 bases sitting between them. The CDR3 has 13 residues. The germline gives CDR1 MDHEN, CDR2 SYDVKM.